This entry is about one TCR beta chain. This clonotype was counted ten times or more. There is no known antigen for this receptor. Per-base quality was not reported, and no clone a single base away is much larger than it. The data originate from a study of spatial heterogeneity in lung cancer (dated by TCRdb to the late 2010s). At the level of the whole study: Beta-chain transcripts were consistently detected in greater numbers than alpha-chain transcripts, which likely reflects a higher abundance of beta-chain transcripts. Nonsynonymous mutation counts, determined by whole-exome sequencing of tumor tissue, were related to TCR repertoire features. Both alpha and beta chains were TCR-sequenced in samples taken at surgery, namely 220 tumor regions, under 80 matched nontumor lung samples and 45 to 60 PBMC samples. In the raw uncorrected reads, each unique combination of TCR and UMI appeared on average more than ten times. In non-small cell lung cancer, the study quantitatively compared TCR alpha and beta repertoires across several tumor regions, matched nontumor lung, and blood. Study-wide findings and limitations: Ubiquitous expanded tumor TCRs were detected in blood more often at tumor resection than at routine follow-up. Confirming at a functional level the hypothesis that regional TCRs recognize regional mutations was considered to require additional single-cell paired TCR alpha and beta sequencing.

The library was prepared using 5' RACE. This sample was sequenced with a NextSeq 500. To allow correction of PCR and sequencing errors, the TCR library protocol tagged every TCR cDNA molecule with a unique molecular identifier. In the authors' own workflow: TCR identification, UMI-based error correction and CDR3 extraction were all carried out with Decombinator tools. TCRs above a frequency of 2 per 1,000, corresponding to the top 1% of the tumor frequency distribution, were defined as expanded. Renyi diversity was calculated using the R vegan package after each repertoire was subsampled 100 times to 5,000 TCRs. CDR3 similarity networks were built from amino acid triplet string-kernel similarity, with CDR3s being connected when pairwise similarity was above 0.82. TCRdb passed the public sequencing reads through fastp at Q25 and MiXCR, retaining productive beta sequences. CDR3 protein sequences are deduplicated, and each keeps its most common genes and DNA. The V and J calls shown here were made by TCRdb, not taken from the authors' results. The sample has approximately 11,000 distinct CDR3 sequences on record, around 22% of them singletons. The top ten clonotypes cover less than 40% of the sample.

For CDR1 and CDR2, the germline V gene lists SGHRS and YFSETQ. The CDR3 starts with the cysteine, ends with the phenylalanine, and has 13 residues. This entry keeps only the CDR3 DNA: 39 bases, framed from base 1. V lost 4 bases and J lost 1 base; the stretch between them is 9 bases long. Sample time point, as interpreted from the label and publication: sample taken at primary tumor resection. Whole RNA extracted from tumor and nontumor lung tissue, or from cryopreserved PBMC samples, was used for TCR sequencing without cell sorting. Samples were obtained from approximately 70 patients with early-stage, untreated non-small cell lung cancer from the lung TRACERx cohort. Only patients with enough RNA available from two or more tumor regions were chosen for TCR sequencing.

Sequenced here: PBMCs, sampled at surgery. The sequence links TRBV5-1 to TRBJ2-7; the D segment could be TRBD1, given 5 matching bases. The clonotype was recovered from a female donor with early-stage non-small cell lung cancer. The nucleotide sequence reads TGCGCCAGCAGCCCGGACACGTCCTACGAGCAGTACTTC. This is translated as CASSPDTSYEQYF.